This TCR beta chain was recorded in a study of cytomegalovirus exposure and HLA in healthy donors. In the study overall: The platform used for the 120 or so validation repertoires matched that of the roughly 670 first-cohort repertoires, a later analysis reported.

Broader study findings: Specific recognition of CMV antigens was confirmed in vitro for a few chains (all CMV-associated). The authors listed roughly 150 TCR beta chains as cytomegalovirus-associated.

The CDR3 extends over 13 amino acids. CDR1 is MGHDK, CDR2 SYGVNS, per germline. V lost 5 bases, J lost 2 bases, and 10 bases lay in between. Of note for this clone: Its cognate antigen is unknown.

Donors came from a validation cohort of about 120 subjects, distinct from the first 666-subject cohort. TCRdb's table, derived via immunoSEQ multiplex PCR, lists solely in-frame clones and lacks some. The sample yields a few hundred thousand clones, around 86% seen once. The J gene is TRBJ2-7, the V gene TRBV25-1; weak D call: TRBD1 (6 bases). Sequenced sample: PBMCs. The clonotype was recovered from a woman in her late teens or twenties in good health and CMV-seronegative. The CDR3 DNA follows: TGTGCCAGCAGTACACAGGGAGCCTACGAGCAGTACTTC. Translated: CASSTQGAYEQYF.